The 9 T cell receptor beta chains below all came from one sample that was sequenced in a study of T cell repertoires in cytomegalovirus infection. TCRdb recomputed calls from the reads with MiXCR, one row per CDR3 protein. The sample contains approximately 170,000 distinct CDR3 sequences, 14% of which appear only once. Sequencing was carried out using PBMCs. All receptors come from a human donor in good health (CMV status not recorded). Some clones in this sample may be carry-over from other donors' samples.

This clonotype was counted ten times or more. This chain joins TRBV7-9 and TRBJ2-7; no reliable D call. Germline assignment: CDR1 SEHNR and CDR2 FQNEAQ (reference sequence). The CDR3 covers 15 residues. The V end lost 0 bases, the J end lost 2 bases, and 11 bases lay between the germline ends. The CDR3 loop reads CASSLAGLLTYEQYF. The CDR3 nucleotides are TGTGCCAGCAGCTTAGCGGGGTTACTTACCTACGAGCAGTACTTC.

The sample holds many counts of this clonotype. The chain recombines TRBV28 with TRBJ2-1; possibly TRBD2 for D (5 bases). Trimming took off 4 bases at V and 1 base at J, with 11 bases between the two ends. Germline V gene lookup returns CDR1 MDHEN and CDR2 SYDVKM. The CDR3 is 15 residues long. CDR3 sequence reads: CASSWRRGSYNEQFF. DNA for the CDR3: TGTGCCAGCAGTTGGAGGAGAGGTTCCTACAATGAGCAGTTCTTC.

In its sample, this clonotype was seen many times. The chain joins TRBV7-2 to TRBJ2-7, with 10 bases aligning to TRBD2. This CDR3 has 15 residues. CDR1 is SGHTA, CDR2 FQGNSA, per germline. Trimming removed 4 bases from V and 3 bases from J; junction bases left unmatched: 6. CDR3 loop: CASSYLAGGIYEQYF. CDR3 DNA: TGTGCCAGCAGCTACTTAGCGGGAGGTATCTACGAGCAGTACTTC.

The V call is TRBV29-1, the J call TRBJ1-2, with a weak D call TRBD1 (5 bases). This CDR3 has 13 amino acids. V lost 2 bases and J 8 bases, leaving 15 bases between the germline ends. Germline-derived CDR1 and CDR2 are SQVTM and ANQGSEA. The CDR3 region is CSVESAGEKGYTF. CDR3 nucleotide sequence: TGCAGCGTTGAATCGGCGGGGGAGAAGGGCTACACCTTC.

Ten or more counts support this clonotype. V is TRBV28 and J is TRBJ2-1, with 11 positions matching TRBD1. The CDR3 is 14 residues long. Germline values: CDR1 MDHEN, CDR2 SYDVKM. Unmatched junction bases numbered 1, after V lost 2 bases and J lost 7 bases. In nucleotides, the CDR3 is TGTGCCAGCAGTTTACGGGACAGGGGGAATGAGCAGTTCTTC. Translated, it gives CASSLRDRGNEQFF.

The chain combines TRBV5-6 with TRBJ2-1; 8 bases line up with TRBD1. This CDR3 contains 12 residues. CDR1 and CDR2 (germline): SGHDT, YYEEEE. V lost 7 bases and J lost 9; bases outside the gene matches: 6. In DNA form, the CDR3 reads TGTGCCAGCGCGGACAGGGTGGGTGAGCAGTTCTTC. Amino acids: CASADRVGEQFF.

The table lists this clonotype with many counts. The chain links TRBV7-2 to TRBJ1-2; a possible D gene is TRBD1 (6 bases). Germline CDR1 and CDR2: SGHTA and FQGNSA. V gave up 5 bases and J gave up 8 bases, with 18 bases separating them. The length of the CDR3 is 14 residues. Here the CDR3 reads CASSRPRGEEGYTF. The CDR3 nucleotides are TGTGCCAGCAGCCGTCCTAGGGGGGAGGAGGGCTACACCTTC.

The genes are TRBV6-2 or TRBV6-3 and TRBJ1-2; the D gene is possibly TRBD1 (5 bases). V gave up 3 bases and J gave up 8 bases, with 10 bases separating them. This CDR3 comprises 12 residues. The germline V gene encodes CDR1 MNHEY and CDR2 SVGEGT. The CDR3, as DNA: TGTGCCAGCAGTTATTCTCGGGACGGCTACACCTTC. Protein sequence: CASSYSRDGYTF.

This clonotype was detected ten times or more. The chain combines TRBV6-2 or TRBV6-3 with TRBJ2-1; a possible D gene is TRBD2 (7 bases). Trimming stripped 0 bases from V and 4 bases from J, with 13 bases between. CDR1 and CDR2 from the germline V gene are MNHEY and SVGEGT. The CDR3 runs to 16 residues. The CDR3 reads CASSYSGGGMYNEQFF. CDR3 in DNA: TGTGCCAGCAGTTACTCGGGAGGGGGAATGTACAATGAGCAGTTCTTC.